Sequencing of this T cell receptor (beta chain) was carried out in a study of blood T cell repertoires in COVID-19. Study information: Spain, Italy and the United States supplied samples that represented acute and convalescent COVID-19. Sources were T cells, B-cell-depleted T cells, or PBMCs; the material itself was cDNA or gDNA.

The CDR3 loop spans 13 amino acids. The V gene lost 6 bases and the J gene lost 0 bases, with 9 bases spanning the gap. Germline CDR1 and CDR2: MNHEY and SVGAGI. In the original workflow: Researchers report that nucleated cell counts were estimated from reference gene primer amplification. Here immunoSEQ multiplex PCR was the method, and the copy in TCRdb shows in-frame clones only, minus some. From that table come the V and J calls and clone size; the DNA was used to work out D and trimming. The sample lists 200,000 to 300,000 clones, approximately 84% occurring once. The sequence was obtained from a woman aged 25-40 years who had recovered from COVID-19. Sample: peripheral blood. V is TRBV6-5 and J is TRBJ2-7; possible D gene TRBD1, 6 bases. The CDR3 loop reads CASSNRVSYEQYF. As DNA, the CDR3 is TGTGCCAGCAGCAACAGGGTCTCCTACGAGCAGTACTTC.